The present T cell receptor (beta chain) was sequenced within a study of blood T cells in healthy people across ages. Study results and caveats: Estimated diversity across one million T cells was deemed an underestimate.

The second PCR ran about 6 to 12 cycles with a sample-barcoded 5' primer and J-beta primers. TCRdb fed the 5' RACE reads into MiXCR, producing one record per CDR3 protein. Of 650,000 to 700,000 distinct CDR3 sequences listed, more than 45% are singletons. Aged about 6 to 95, donors were systemically healthy Caucasians from Russia. V was clipped by 6 bases and J by 1 base, with 6 bases between them. The CDR3 has 13 amino acids. Germline lookup yields CDR1 WNHNN and CDR2 SYGVQD (reference sequence). As to this clonotype: The antigen remains undetermined.

This chain connects TRBV10-1 to TRBJ2-2; D not resolved. The receptor's source is a woman older than 75 in good health. The sequenced sample was blood. The CDR3, as DNA: TGCGCCAGCAGGGACGGGAACACCGGGGAGCTGTTTTTT. Amino acids: CASRDGNTGELFF.